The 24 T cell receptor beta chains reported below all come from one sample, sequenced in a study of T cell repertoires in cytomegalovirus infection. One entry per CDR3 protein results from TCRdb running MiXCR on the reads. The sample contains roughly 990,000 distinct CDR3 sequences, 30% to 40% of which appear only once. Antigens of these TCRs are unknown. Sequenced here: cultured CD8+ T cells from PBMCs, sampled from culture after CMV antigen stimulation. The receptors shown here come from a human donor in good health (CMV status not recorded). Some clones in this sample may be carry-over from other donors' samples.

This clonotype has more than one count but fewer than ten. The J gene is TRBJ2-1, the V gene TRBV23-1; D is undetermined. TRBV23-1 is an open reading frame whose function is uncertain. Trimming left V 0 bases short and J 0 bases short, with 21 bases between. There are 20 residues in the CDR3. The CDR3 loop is CASSQSPRVHKVYSYNEQFF. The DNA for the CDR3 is TGCGCCAGCAGTCAATCGCCCCGTGTCCATAAAGTATACTCCTACAATGAGCAGTTCTTC.

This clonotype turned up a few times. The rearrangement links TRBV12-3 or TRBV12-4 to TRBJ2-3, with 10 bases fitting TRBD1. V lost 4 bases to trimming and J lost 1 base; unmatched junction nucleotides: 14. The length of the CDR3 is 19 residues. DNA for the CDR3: TGTGCCAGCAGTTCTTACTCGGTATGGGACAGGGGCGGCACAGATACGCAGTATTTT. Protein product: CASSSYSVWDRGGTDTQYF.

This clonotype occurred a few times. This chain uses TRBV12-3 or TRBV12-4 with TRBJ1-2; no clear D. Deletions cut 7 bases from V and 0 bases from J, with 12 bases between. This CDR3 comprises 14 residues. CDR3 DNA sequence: TGTGCCAGCAAGGGTTCCACCCCTAACTATGGCTACACCTTC. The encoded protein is CASKGSTPNYGYTF.

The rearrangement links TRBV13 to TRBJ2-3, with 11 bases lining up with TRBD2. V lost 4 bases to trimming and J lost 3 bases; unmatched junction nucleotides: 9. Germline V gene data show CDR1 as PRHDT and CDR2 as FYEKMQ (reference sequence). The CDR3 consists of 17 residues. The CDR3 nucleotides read TGTGCCAGCAGCTCGTTAGCGGGGGGGCCAGTGACAGATACGCAGTATTTT. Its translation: CASSSLAGGPVTDTQYF.

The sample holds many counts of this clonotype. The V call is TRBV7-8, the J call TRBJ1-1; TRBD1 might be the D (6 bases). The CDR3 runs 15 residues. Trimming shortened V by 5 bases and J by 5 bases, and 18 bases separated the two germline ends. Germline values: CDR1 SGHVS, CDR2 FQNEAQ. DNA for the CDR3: TGTGCCAGCAGCCCTTATGACGGGGGCGGAACTGAAGCTTTCTTT. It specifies CASSPYDGGGTEAFF.

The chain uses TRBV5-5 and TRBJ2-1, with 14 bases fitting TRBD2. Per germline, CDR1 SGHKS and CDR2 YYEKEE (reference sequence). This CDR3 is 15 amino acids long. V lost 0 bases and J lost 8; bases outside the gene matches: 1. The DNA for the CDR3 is TGTGCCAGCAGCTTGGGACTAGCGGGGGGGTATGAGCAGTTCTTC. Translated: CASSLGLAGGYEQFF.

Here the CDR3 reads CSVDGPEAFF. The CDR3 DNA reads as TGCAGCGTTGATGGGCCGGAAGCTTTCTTT. The V and J genes are TRBV29-1 and TRBJ1-1; no clear D gene. Trimming shortened V by 3 bases and J by 8 bases, and 7 bases separated the two germline ends. The CDR3 spans 10 residues. CDR1 and CDR2 from the germline V gene are SQVTM and ANQGSEA.

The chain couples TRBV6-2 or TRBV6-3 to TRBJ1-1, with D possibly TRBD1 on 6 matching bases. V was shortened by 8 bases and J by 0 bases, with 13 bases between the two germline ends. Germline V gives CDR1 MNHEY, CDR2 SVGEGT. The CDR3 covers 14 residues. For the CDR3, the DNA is TGTGCCAGCGGGGGCCGACAGATGAACACTGAAGCTTTCTTT. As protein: CASGGRQMNTEAFF.

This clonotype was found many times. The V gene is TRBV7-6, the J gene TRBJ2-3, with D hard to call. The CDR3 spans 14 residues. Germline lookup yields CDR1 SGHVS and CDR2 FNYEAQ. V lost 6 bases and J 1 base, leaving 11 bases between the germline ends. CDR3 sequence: CASSTTGGTDTQYF. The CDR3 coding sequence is TGTGCCAGCAGTACTACTGGCGGCACAGATACGCAGTATTTT.

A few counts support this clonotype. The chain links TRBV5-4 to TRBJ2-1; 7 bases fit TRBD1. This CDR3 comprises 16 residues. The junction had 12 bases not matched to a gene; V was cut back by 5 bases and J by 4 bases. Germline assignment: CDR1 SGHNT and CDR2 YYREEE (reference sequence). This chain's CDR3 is CASRGTARDPYNEQFF. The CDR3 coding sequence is TGTGCCAGCAGAGGGACAGCCCGGGACCCATACAATGAGCAGTTCTTC. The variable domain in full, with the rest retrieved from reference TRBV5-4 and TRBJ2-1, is ETGVTQSPTHLIKTRGQQVTLRCSSQSGHNTVSWYQQALGQGPQFIFQYYREEENGRGNFPPRFSGLQFPNYSSELNVNALELDDSALYLCASRGTARDPYNEQFFGPGTRLTVL.

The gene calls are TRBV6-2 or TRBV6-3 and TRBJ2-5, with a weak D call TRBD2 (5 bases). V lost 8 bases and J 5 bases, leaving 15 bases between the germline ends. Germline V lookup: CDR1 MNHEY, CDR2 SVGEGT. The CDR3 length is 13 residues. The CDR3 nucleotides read TGTGCCAGCCGTTGGGCGCCGGGGGAGACCCAGTACTTC. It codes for CASRWAPGETQYF.

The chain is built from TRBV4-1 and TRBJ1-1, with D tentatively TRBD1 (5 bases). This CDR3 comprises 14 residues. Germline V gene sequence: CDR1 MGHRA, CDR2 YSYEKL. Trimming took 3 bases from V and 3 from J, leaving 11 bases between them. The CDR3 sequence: CASSQGLLYTEAFF. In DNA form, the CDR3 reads TGCGCCAGCAGCCAGGGACTGCTATACACTGAAGCTTTCTTT.

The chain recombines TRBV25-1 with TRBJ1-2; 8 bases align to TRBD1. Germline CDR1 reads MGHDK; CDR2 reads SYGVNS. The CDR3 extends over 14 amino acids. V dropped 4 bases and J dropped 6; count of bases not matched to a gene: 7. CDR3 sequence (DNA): TGTGCCAGCAGTGCTTCTGTGACAGGGGATGGCTACACCTTC. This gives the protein CASSASVTGDGYTF.

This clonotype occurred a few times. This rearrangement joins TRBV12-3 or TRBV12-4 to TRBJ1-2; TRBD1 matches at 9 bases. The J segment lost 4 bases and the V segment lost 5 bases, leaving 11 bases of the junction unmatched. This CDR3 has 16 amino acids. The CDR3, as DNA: TGTGCCAGCAGTCCTCCGGGACAGGGAAGTCTCTATGGCTACACCTTC. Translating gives CASSPPGQGSLYGYTF.

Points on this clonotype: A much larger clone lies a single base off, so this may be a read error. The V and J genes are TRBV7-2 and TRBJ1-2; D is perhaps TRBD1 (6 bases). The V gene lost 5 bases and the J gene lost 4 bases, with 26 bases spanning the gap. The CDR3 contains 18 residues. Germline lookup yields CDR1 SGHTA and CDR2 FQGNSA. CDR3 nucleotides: TGTGCCAGCAGCCCTGGAGAATCGGTGTTGGGGGCGTCCTATGGCTACACCTTC. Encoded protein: CASSPGESVLGASYGYTF.

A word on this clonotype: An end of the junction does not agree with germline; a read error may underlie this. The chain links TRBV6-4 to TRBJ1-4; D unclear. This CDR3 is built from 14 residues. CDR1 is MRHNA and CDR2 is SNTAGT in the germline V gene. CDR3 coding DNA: TGTGTCAGCAGTGACTTGAGGGTATTTGAAAAACTGTTTTTT. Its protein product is CVSSDLRVFEKLFF.

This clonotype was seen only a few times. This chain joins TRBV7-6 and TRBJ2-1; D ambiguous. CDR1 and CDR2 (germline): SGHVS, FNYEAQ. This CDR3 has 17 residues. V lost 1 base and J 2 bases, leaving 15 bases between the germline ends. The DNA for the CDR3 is TGTGCCAGCAGCTTAGGTGGGGAAGTTCTGACCTACAATGAGCAGTTCTTC. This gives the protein CASSLGGEVLTYNEQFF. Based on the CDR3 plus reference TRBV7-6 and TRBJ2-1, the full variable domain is GAGVSQSPRYKVTKRGQDVALRCDPISGHVSLYWYRQALGQGPEFLTYFNYEAQQDKSGLPNDRFSAERPEGSISTLTIQRTEQRDSAMYRCASSLGGEVLTYNEQFFGPGTRLTVL.

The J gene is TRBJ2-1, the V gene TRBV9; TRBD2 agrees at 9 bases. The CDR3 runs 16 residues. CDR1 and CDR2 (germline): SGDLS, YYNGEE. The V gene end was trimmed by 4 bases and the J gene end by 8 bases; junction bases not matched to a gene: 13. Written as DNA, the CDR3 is TGTGCCAGCAGCCCACAAGGAGGCGGGGGGGCGGATGAGCAGTTCTTC. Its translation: CASSPQGGGGADEQFF.

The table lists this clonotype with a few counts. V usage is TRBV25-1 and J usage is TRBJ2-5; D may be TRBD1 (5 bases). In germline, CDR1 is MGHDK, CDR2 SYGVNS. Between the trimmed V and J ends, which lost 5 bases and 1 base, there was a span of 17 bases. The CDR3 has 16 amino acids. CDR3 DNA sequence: TGTGCCAGCAGTCCCCAGACCGACAGAGCCCAAGAGACCCAGTACTTC. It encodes CASSPQTDRAQETQYF.

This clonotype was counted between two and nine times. The CDR3 sequence: CASSYPGIIQPQHF. Written as DNA, the CDR3 is TGTGCCAGCAGCTACCCAGGGATTATCCAGCCCCAGCATTTT. J is TRBJ1-5 and V is TRBV7-2; a weak D match, TRBD1 (5 bases). The germline V gene has CDR1 SGHTA and CDR2 FQGNSA. Trimming took off 4 bases at V and 7 bases at J, with 14 bases between the two ends. There are 14 residues in the CDR3.

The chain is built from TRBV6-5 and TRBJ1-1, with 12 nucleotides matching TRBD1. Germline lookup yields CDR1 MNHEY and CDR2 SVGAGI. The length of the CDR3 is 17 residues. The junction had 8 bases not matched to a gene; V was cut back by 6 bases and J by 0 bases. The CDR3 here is CASSTQGQGALNTEAFF. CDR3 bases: TGTGCCAGCAGCACCCAGGGACAGGGGGCCCTGAACACTGAAGCTTTCTTT.

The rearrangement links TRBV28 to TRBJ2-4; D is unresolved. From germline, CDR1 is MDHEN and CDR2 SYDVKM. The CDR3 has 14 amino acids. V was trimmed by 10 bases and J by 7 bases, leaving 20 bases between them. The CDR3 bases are TGTGCCACCGGATCCGATAGGTTGGAGAACATTCAGTACTTC. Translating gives CATGSDRLENIQYF.

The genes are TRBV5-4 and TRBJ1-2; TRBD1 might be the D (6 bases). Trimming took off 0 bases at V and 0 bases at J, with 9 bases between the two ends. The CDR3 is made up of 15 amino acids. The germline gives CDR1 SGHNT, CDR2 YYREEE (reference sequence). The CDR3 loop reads CASSLVGASNYGYTF. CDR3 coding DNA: TGTGCCAGCAGCTTGGTGGGGGCCTCTAACTATGGCTACACCTTC.

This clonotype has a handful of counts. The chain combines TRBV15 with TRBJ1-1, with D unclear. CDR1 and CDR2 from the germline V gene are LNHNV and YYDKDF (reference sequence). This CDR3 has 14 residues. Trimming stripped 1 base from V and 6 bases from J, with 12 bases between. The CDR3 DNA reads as TGTGCCACCAGCAGAGTGTTGGTGGGGTCTGAAGCTTTCTTT. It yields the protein CATSRVLVGSEAFF.